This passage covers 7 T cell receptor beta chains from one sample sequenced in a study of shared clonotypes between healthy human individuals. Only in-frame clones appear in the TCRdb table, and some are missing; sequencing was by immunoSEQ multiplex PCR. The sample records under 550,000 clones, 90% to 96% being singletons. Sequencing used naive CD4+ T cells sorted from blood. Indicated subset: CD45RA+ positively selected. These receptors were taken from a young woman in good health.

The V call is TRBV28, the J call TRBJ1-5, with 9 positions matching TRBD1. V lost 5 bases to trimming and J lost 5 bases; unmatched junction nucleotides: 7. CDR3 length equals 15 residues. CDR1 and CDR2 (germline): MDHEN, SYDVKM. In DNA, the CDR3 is TGTGCCAGCAGTACACAGGGGGCGATTTATCAGCCCCAGCATTTT. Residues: CASSTQGAIYQPQHF.

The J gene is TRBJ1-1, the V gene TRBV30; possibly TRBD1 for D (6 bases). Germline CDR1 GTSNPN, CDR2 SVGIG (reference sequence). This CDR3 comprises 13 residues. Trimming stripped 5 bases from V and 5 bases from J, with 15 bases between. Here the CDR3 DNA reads TGTGCCTGGCGTCCAGGGGTCGGGACTGAAGCTTTCTTT. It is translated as CAWRPGVGTEAFF. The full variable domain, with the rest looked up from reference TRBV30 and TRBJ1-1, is SQTIHQWPATLVQPVGSPLSLECTVEGTSNPNLYWYRQAAGRGLQLLFYSVGIGQISSEVPQNLSASRPQDRQFILSSKKLLLSDSGFYLCAWRPGVGTEAFFGQGTRLTVV.

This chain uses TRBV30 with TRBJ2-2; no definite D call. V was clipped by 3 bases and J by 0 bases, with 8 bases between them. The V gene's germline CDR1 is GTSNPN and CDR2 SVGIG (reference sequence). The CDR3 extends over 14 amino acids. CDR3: CAWRELANTGELFF. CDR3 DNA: TGTGCCTGGAGAGAACTCGCGAACACCGGGGAGCTGTTTTTT.

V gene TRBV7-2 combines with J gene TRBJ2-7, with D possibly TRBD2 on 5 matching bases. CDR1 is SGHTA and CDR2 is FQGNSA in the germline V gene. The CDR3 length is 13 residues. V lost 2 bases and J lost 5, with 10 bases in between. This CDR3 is CASSLSGADEQYF. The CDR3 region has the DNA TGTGCCAGCAGCTTATCAGGAGCGGACGAGCAGTACTTC.

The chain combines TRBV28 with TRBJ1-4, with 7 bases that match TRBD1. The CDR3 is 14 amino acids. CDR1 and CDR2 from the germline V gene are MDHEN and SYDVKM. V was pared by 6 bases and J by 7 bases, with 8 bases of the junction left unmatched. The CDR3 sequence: CASRADQGGEKLFF. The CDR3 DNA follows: TGTGCCAGCAGAGCGGACCAGGGGGGTGAAAAACTGTTTTTT.

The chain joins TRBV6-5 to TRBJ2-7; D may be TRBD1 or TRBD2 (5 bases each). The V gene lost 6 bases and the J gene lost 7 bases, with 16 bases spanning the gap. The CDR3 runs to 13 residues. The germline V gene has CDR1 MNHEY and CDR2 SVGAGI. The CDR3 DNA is TGTGCCAGCAGCCCGGGACCCCCAGGAGAGCAGTACTTC. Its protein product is CASSPGPPGEQYF.

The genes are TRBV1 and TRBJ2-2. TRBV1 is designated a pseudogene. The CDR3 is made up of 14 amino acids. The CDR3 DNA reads TGCACCAGCGATCCAGCAGAGAACACCGGGGAGCTGTTTTTT. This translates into CTSDPAENTGELFF.